This T cell receptor (beta chain) was sequenced for a study of cytomegalovirus exposure and HLA in healthy donors. Study results and caveats: Per a later analysis, 15,000 to 20,000 TCR beta sequences showed association with HLA alleles at 0.05 false discovery rate.

Note on this clone: Antigen specificity is unknown.

Germline V gene lookup returns CDR1 LNHDA and CDR2 SQIVND (reference sequence). Unmatched junction bases numbered 1, after V lost 4 bases and J lost 5 bases. The CDR3 totals 12 residues. The study ran its PCR with 60 Vbeta and 13 Jbeta primers. Measured with immunoSEQ multiplex PCR; TCRdb has only the in-frame clones, and not every one. Of roughly 230,000 clones in the sample, approximately 81% were seen once. The TCR comes from a girl aged 2-9 years in good health and CMV-seronegative. The gene calls are TRBV19 and TRBJ2-7, with 8 bases identical to TRBD1. The sequenced sample consisted of PBMCs. The DNA for the CDR3 is TGTGCCAGTAGTAAGGGACAGGACGAGCAGTACTTC. Encoded protein: CASSKGQDEQYF.